This record concerns one TCR beta chain sequence. Its target antigen remains unknown. The sample holds no much larger clone one base away, and base qualities are not on file. The 35 to 40 donors, aged about 6 to 95 years, were systemically healthy Caucasian individuals from Russia. Each donor gave 8 to 10 milliliters of peripheral blood, collected into EDTA-treated Vacutainer tubes. Ficoll-Paque density-gradient centrifugation was used to isolate PBMCs, with at least 6 million per sample. Total RNA was extracted from PBMCs with Trizol reagent, with at least 5 micrograms obtained per sample. For every donor, an aliquot of PBMCs went through flow cytometry to measure the percentages of naive CD45RAhigh/CD27high T cells. From a lookup of the germline V gene, CDR1 and CDR2 are MGHDK and SYGVNS. The CDR3 holds 19 amino acids from the cysteine to the phenylalanine. Of all the DNA, just the CDR3 is kept, 57 bases in frame from base 1. The germline V and J ends show losses of 2 bases and 1 base respectively, and no gene match explains 10 bases of the junction.

These data come from a study of blood T cells in healthy people across ages (dated by TCRdb to between 2015 and 2017). The study in broad terms: In model experiments, roughly one uniquely barcoded TCR beta cDNA molecule per two T cells was captured by template switching. Using deep sequencing normalized with unique cDNA molecular identifiers, the study measured how TCR beta repertoire diversity changes with age. Four age groups were formed from the donors: young (average around 15 years), middle-aged (approximately 39), aged (about 62) and long-lived (about 75). To avoid experimental bias, donors of different ages were distributed randomly across sequencing lanes. For two donors (one aged 18 to 29 and one aged 80 or older), the study analyzed two additional independent replicas of 1 million unique cDNA reads from the same blood draw.

Receptors were amplified or captured by 5' RACE. The listed sequencing device is Illumina HiSeq 2500. A second PCR of about 7 to 12 cycles was performed with a sample-barcoded 5' primer and a J-beta primer mix. Each TCR beta cDNA molecule received a unique molecular identifier from a template-switch 5' adaptor carrying 12 random nucleotides. Each sample yielded at least 3 million CDR3-containing paired-end reads. First-strand cDNA was synthesized from all RNA with the Mint cDNA synthesis kit, primed by a TRBC-specific oligonucleotide. Following uracil-DNA glycosylase treatment, a first 18-cycle PCR with universal primers M1SS and BC2_uni_R was performed on all cDNA. As for how the authors treated the data: For normalization, 1 million high-quality reads, each with a distinct molecular identifier, were randomly selected from each sample. Reads sharing molecular identifiers were discarded rather than binned into consensus sequences. MiTCR, set to a Q25 quality threshold and the strictest error-elimination algorithm, was used for CDR3 identification, clonotype clustering and error correction. A nonparametric unseen species model with Euler transformation was used to estimate a lower bound on total TCR beta diversity. TCRdb itself trimmed the public reads at Q25 with fastp, ran MiXCR and retained productive beta chains. Every distinct CDR3 protein forms one entry, paired with its most common genes and DNA. The V and J calls were not made by the authors but by TCRdb's processing. The sample table records roughly 930,000 distinct CDR3 sequences; under 50% of these occur just once. The ten largest clones take up about an eighth of the sample.

General findings and caveats noted by the study authors: Compared with the aged group, the long-lived group had more naive CD4+ T cells, fewer expanded clones and increased TCR diversity, suggesting age selection. Estimates of total diversity based on one million sequenced T cells were considered lower bounds and underestimates. The CMV infection status of donors was not known, potentially confounding age-related changes in expanded clonotypes. Observed TCR beta diversity correlated strongly with the percentage of naive T cells measured by flow cytometry. Since profiling was done on bulk unsorted PBMCs, naive and antigen-experienced compartments could not be conclusively compared. Observed TCR beta diversity per million T cells fell roughly linearly with age, and a significant reduction was already apparent by age roughly 40.

The chain is made from TRBV25-1 and TRBJ2-3, with 12 central nucleotides matching TRBD2. The source material was blood. The TCR sequence derives from a young man in good health. The CDR3 protein: CASSEERLAGVDGTDTQYF. The sequenced DNA is TGTGCCAGCAGTGAAGAACGACTAGCGGGGGTGGATGGCACAGATACGCAGTATTTT. The reference TRBV25-1 and TRBJ2-3 proteins fill in what lies around the CDR3, so the full variable domain reads EADIYQTPRYLVIGTGKKITLECSQTMGHDKMYWYQQDPGMELHLIHYSYGVNSTEKGDLSSESTVSRIRTEHFPLTLESARPSHTSQYLCASSEERLAGVDGTDTQYFGPGTRLTVL.